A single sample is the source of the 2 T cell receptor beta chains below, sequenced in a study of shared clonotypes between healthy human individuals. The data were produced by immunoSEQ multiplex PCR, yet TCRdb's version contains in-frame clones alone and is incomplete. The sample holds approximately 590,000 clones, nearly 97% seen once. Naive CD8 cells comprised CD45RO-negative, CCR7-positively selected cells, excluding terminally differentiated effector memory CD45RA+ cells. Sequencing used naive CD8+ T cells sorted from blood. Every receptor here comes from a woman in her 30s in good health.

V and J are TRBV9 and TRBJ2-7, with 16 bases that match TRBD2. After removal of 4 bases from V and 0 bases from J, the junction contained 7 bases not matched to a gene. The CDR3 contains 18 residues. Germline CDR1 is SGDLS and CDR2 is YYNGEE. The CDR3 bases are TGTGCCAGCAGCAAAACGGGACTAGCGGGAGGGCCCTCCTACGAGCAGTACTTC. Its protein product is CASSKTGLAGGPSYEQYF.

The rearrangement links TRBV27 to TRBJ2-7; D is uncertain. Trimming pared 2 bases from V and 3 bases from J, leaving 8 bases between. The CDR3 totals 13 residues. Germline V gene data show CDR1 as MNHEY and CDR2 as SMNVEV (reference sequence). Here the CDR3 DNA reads TGTGCCAGCAGTTTAGCCTCAAACTACGAGCAGTACTTC. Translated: CASSLASNYEQYF.